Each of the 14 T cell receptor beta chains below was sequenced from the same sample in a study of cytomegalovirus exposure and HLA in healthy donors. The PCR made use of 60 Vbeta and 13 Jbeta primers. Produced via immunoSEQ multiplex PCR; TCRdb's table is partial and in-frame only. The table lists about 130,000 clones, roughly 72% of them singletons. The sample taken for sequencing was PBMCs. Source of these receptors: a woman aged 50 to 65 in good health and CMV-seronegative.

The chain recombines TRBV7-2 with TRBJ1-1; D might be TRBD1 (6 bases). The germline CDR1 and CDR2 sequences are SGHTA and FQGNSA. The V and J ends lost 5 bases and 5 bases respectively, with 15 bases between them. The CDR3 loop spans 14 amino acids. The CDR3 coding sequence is TGTGCCAGCAGCCTGGGGCAGGGGTTAACTGAAGCTTTCTTT. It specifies CASSLGQGLTEAFF.

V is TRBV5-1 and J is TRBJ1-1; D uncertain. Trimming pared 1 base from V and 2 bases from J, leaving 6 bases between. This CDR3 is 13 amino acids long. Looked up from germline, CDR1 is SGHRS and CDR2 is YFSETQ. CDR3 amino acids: CASSLQTNTEAFF. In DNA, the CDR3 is TGCGCCAGCAGCTTGCAGACAAACACTGAAGCTTTCTTT.

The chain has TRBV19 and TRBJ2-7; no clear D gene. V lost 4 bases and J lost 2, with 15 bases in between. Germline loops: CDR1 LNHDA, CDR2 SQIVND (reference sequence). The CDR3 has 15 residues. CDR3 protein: CASSTLSSSTYEQYV. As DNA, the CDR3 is TGTGCCAGTAGTACCCTTAGCTCCTCAACCTACGAGCAGTACGTC.

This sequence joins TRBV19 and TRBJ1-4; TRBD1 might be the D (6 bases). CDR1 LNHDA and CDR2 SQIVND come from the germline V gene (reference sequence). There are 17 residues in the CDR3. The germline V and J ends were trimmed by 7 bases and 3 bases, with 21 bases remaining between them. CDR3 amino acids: CASTSSQGLRSNEKLFF. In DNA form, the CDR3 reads TGTGCCAGTACCTCGAGCCAGGGGCTCAGGTCTAATGAAAAACTGTTTTTT.

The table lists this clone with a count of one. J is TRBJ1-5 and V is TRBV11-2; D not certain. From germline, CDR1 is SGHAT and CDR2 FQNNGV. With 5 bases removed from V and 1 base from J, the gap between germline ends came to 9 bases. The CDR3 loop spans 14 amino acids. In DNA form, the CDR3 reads TGTGCCAGCAGCCCAACCGGGAGCAATCAGCCCCAGCATTTT. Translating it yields CASSPTGSNQPQHF.

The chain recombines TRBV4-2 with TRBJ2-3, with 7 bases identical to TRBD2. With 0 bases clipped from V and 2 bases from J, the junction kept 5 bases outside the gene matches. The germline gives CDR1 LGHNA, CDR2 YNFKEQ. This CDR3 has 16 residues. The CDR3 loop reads CASSQEPAGDTDTQYF. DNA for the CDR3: TGTGCCAGCAGCCAAGAACCTGCGGGAGACACAGATACGCAGTATTTT.

CDR3 amino acids: CASSISGRVYNEQFF. The CDR3 DNA sequence: TGTGCCAGTAGTATAAGCGGGAGGGTTTACAATGAGCAGTTCTTC. The chain employs TRBV19 and TRBJ2-1; TRBD2 aligns across 10 bases. Germline V gene data show CDR1 as LNHDA and CDR2 as SQIVND (reference sequence). CDR3 length equals 15 residues. The J segment lost 4 bases and the V segment lost 2 bases, leaving 2 bases of the junction unmatched.

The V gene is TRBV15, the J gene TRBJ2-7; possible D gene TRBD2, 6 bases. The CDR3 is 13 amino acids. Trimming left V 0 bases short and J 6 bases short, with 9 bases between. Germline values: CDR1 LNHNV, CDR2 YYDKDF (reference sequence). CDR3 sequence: CATSRDRGCEQYF. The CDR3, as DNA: TGTGCCACCAGCAGAGATCGGGGGTGCGAGCAGTACTTC.

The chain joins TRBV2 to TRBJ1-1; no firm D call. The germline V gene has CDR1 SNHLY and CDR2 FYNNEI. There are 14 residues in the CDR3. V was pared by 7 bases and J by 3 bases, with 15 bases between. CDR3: CASTAPGSYTEAFF. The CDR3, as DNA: TGTGCCAGCACTGCCCCCGGGTCCTACACTGAAGCTTTCTTT.

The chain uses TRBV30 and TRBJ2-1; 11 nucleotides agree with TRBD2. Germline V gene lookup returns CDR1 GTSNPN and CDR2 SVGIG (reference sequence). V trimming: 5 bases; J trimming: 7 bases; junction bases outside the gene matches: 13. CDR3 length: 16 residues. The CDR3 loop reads CAWQRVSGRAGNEQFF. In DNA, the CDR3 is TGTGCCTGGCAGAGGGTTAGCGGGAGGGCGGGGAATGAGCAGTTCTTC. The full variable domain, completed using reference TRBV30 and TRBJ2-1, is SQTIHQWPATLVQPVGSPLSLECTVEGTSNPNLYWYRQAAGRGLQLLFYSVGIGQISSEVPQNLSASRPQDRQFILSSKKLLLSDSGFYLCAWQRVSGRAGNEQFFGPGTRLTVL.

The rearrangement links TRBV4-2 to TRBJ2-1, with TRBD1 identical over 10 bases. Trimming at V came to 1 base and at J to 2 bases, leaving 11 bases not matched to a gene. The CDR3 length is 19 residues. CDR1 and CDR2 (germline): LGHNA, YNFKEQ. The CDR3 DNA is TGTGCCAGCAGCCAAGGGAGGGGAGCGGGACAGGGGACCTACAATGAGCAGTTCTTC. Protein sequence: CASSQGRGAGQGTYNEQFF.

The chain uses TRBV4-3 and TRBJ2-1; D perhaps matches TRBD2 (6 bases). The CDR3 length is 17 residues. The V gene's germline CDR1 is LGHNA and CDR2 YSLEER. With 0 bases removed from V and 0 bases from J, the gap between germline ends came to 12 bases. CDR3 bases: TGCGCCAGCAGCCAAGATCGGTTGGGGGGCTCCTACAATGAGCAGTTCTTC. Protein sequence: CASSQDRLGGSYNEQFF.

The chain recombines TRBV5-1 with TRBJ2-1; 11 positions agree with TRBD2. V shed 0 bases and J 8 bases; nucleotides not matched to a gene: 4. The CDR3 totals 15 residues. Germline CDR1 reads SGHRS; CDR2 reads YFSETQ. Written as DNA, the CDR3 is TGCGCCAGCAGCTTGGAACTAGCGGGAGTAGATGAGCAGTTCTTC. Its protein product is CASSLELAGVDEQFF. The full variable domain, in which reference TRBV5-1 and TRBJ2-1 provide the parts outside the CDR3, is KAGVTQTPRYLIKTRGQQVTLSCSPISGHRSVSWYQQTPGQGLQFLFEYFSETQRNKGNFPGRFSGRQFSNSRSEMNVSTLELGDSALYLCASSLELAGVDEQFFGPGTRLTVL.

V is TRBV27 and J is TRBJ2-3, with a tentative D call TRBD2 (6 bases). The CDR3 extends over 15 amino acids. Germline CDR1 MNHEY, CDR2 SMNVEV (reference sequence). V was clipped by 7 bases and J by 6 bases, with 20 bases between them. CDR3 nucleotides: TGTGCCAGCACCCTGGCGGGAACTGGAAGGGATACGCAGTATTTT. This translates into CASTLAGTGRDTQYF.